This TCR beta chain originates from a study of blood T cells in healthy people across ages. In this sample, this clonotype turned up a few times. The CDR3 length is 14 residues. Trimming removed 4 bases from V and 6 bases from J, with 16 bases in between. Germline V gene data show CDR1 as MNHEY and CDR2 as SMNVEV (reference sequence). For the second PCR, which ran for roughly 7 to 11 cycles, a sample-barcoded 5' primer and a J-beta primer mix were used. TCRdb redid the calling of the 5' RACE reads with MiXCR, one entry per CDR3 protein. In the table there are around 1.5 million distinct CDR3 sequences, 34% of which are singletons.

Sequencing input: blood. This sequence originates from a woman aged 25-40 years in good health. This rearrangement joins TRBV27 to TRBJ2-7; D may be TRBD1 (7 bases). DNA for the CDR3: TGTGCCAGCAGTTGGAGGCGTCAGGGGGGCGAGCAGTACTTC. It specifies CASSWRRQGGEQYF.